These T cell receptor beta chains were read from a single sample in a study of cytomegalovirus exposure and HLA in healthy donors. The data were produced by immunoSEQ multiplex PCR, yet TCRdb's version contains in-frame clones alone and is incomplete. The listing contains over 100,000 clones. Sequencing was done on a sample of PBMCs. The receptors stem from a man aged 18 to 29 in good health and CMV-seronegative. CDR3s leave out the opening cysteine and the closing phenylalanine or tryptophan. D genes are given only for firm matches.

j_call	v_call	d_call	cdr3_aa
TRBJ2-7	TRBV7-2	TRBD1	ASSLGQGSPYEQY
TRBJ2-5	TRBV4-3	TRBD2	ASSQEDLGRYQETQY
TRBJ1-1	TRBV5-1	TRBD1	ASSSRTGKNTEAF
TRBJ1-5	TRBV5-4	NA	ASSLFGALNQPQH
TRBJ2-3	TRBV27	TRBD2	ASIPSREGQDTQY
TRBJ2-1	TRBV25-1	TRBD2	ASSAGLAGGDEQF
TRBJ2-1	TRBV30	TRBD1	AWARGRGREQF
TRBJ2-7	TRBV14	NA	ASGPRGSGEQY
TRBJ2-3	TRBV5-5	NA	ASSQSTDTQY
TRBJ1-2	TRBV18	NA	ASSMGQQLNYGYT
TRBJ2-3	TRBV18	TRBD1	ASSPTTPGQSTDTQY
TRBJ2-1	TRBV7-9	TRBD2	ASSLASLAGVNEQF
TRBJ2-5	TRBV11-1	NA	ASSFAGQETQY
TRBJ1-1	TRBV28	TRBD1	ASSRRTRDRQRATEAF
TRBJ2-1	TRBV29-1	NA	SVELGPVYEQF
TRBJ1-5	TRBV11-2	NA	ASSLGTVGSNQPQH
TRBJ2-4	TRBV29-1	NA	SVQQGSKNVQY
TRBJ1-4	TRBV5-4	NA	ASSPYGATNEKLF
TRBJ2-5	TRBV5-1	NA	ASSRGLRDPRQILQETQY
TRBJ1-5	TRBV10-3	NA	AISDGQGGQPQH
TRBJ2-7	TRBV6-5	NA	ASSYESPVREQY
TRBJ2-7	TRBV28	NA	ASSRPGGSSYEQY
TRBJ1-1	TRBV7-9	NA	ASRANTEAF
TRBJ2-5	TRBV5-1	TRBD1	ASSYPGTGREQY
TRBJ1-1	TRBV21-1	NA	ASSKVLGQGQLNTEAF
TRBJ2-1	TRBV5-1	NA	ASTAYNEQF
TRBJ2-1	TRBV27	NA	ASSKNYNEQF
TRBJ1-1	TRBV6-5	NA	ASSRTEMNTEAF
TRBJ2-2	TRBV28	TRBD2	ASSPRGLAGGYLTGELF
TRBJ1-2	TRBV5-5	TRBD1	ASSFVGTVLDIGGYT
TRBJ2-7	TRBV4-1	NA	ASSQLDRVFYEQY
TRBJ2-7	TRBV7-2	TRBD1	ASSRGQGREQY
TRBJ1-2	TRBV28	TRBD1	ASSLPGGNGYT
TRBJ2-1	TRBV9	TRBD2	ASSVGNSGRHEQF
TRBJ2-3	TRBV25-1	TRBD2	ASSSTVAGGPGDTQY
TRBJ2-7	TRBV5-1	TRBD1	ASRSLSRGRNDEQY
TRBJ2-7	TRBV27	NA	ASSFAGWEY
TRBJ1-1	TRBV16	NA	ASSPRLGGGPNTEAF
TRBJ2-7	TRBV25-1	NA	ASSEREQY
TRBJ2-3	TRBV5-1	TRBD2	ASSLEGHIAGGSSTDTQY
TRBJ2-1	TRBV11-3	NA	ASSFSGLNNEQF
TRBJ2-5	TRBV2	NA	ASSSGSQWETQY
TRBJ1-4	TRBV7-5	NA	VRSLSPLSTEGNEKLF
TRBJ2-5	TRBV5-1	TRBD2	ASSLGRVGLAGSETQY
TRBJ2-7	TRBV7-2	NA	ASSLPLTGGNYEQY